The 26 T cell receptor beta chains below come from one sample, sequenced in a study of blood T cell repertoires in COVID-19. Sequenced by immunoSEQ multiplex PCR; TCRdb stores in-frame clones only, minus some. The data contain 70,000 to 90,000 clones, 70% to 80% of them singletons. The specimen was peripheral blood. Source of these receptors: a human donor in a cohort sampled during active COVID-19.

The chain uses TRBV6-2 or TRBV6-3 and TRBJ1-5, with D possibly being TRBD1 (5 bases). Trimming took 5 bases from V and 1 from J, leaving 15 bases between them. There are 16 residues in the CDR3. Germline V gene sequence: CDR1 MNHEY, CDR2 SVGEGT. The CDR3 DNA is TGTGCCAGCAGTACTCGGGCGGGACGAAGCAATCAGCCCCAGCATTTT. Translated: CASSTRAGRSNQPQHF.

This chain uses TRBV7-9 with TRBJ2-5; 11 positions agree with TRBD1. The J segment lost 5 bases and the V segment lost 3 bases, leaving 8 bases of the junction unmatched. The CDR3 has 16 amino acids. Germline-derived CDR1 and CDR2 are SEHNR and FQNEAQ (reference sequence). CDR3 nucleotide sequence: TGTGCCAGCAGCTTTGAGCGGGACAGGGGGATGGAGACCCAGTACTTC. It yields the protein CASSFERDRGMETQYF.

The rearrangement uses TRBV6-5 and TRBJ2-7, with D possibly being TRBD2 (6 bases). The germline V gene has CDR1 MNHEY and CDR2 SVGAGI. The CDR3 is 14 amino acids. Trimming left V 4 bases short and J 0 bases short, with 10 bases between. For the CDR3, the DNA is TGTGCCAGCAGTTCGGGACTGGGCTCCTACGAGCAGTACTTC. This sequence encodes CASSSGLGSYEQYF.

Details on this clone: Other DNA sequences within the sample encode an identical CDR3. V usage is TRBV12-3 or TRBV12-4 and J usage is TRBJ1-5; no definite D call. The CDR3 consists of 13 residues. V lost 3 bases and J lost 4, with 7 bases in between. CDR3 protein: CASSLTGNQPQHF. The CDR3 DNA follows: TGTGCCAGCAGTTTGACCGGGAATCAGCCCCAGCATTTT.

This clone was recorded once. This chain connects TRBV21-1 to TRBJ1-5; the table names TRBD1, a call not compared with the DNA. TRBV21-1 is a pseudogene. The CDR3 spans 19 residues. The CDR3: CASSIGQGVTLYSNQPQHF. The CDR3 bases are TGTGCCAGCAGCATAGGACAGGGTGTTACCCTCTATAGCAATCAGCCCCAGCATTTT.

This CDR3 reads CASSATTGADTQYF. CDR3 coding DNA: TGTGCCAGCAGCGCAACCACGGGAGCAGATACGCAGTATTTT. The chain recombines TRBV5-6 with TRBJ2-3, with D possibly matching TRBD2 (6 bases). V was shortened by 4 bases and J by 4 bases, with 13 bases between the two germline ends. From germline, CDR1 is SGHDT and CDR2 YYEEEE. CDR3 size: 14 residues. The whole variable domain, filled in from reference TRBV5-6 and TRBJ2-3, reads DAGVTQSPTHLIKTRGQQVTLRCSPKSGHDTVSWYQQALGQGPQFIFQYYEEEERQRGNFPDRFSGHQFPNYSSELNVNALLLGDSALYLCASSATTGADTQYFGPGTRLTVL.

The V call is TRBV19, the J call TRBJ1-5; TRBD1 might be the D (6 bases). CDR1 is LNHDA, CDR2 SQIVND, per germline (reference sequence). The CDR3 is 12 amino acids. Trimming took off 6 bases at V and 5 bases at J, with 8 bases between the two ends. The CDR3 nucleotides read TGTGCCAGTAGGGACAGTTATCAGCCCCAGCATTTT. This sequence encodes CASRDSYQPQHF.

The chain carries TRBV2 and TRBJ2-5, with D perhaps TRBD1 (5 bases). Trimming stripped 3 bases from V and 5 bases from J, with 7 bases between. The CDR3 is 12 residues long. Germline loops: CDR1 SNHLY, CDR2 FYNNEI. This CDR3 reads CASSEAGETQYF. CDR3 nucleotide sequence: TGTGCCAGCAGTGAGGCAGGGGAGACCCAGTACTTC.

This rearrangement joins TRBV27 to TRBJ2-7, with D perhaps TRBD1 (6 bases). Germline V lookup: CDR1 MNHEY, CDR2 SMNVEV (reference sequence). Trimming took off 5 bases at V and 3 bases at J, with 17 bases between the two ends. The CDR3 is made up of 15 amino acids. CDR3 sequence: CASSKQGWEGYEQYF. CDR3 bases: TGTGCCAGCAGTAAACAGGGTTGGGAAGGCTACGAGCAGTACTTC.

This chain uses TRBV5-6 with TRBJ2-2, with 9 bases lining up with TRBD2. Germline values: CDR1 SGHDT, CDR2 YYEEEE. V trimming: 4 bases; J trimming: 0 bases; junction bases outside the gene matches: 1. This CDR3 comprises 15 residues. CDR3 sequence: CASSLAGSNTGELFF. CDR3 nucleotide sequence: TGTGCCAGCAGCCTAGCGGGGTCGAACACCGGGGAGCTGTTTTTT.

The rearrangement uses TRBV24-1 and TRBJ2-2; possibly TRBD2 for D (5 bases). The V and J ends lost 9 bases and 4 bases respectively, with 14 bases between them. CDR1 and CDR2 (germline): KGHDR, SFDVKD. The CDR3 covers 14 residues. The DNA of the CDR3 is TGTGCCACCTCCGGAGGCTACCCCACCGGGGAGCTGTTTTTT. Protein sequence: CATSGGYPTGELFF.

The chain combines TRBV19 with TRBJ1-1; 7 nucleotides line up with TRBD1. In germline, CDR1 is LNHDA, CDR2 SQIVND (reference sequence). The junction had 7 bases not matched to a gene; V was cut back by 5 bases and J by 10 bases. CDR3 length equals 12 residues. The CDR3, as DNA: TGTGCCAGTAGTCCCAAGACAGGGCGAGCTTTCTTT. Translating it yields CASSPKTGRAFF.

About this clone itself: This CDR3 is also generated by other DNA sequences in the sample. The gene calls are TRBV18 and TRBJ2-5, with TRBD2 matching over 9 bases. The germline V gene encodes CDR1 KGHSH and CDR2 LQKENI. This CDR3 is 16 amino acids long. The V gene end was trimmed by 0 bases and the J gene end by 1 base; junction bases not matched to a gene: 3. The CDR3 DNA reads TGTGCCAGCTCACCACCCAGCGGGAGGACCCAAGAGACCCAGTACTTC. This sequence encodes CASSPPSGRTQETQYF.

CDR3 residues: CASSLARFPGEQFF. The CDR3 DNA reads as TGTGCCAGCAGCTTGGCGAGATTCCCGGGTGAGCAGTTCTTC. The chain is built from TRBV11-3 and TRBJ2-1; D is ambiguous. The CDR3 consists of 14 residues. Germline V gene sequence: CDR1 SGHNT, CDR2 YENEEA. V gave up 3 bases and J gave up 9 bases, with 15 bases separating them.

This clone occurred once. The J gene is TRBJ1-6, the V gene TRBV25-1, with 7 bases lining up with TRBD1. J was trimmed by 7 bases and V by 5 bases; bases with no gene match: 5. CDR1 is MGHDK and CDR2 is SYGVNS in the germline V gene. The CDR3 contains 14 residues. DNA for the CDR3: TGTGCCAGCAGTCCGACAGGGTCCAATTCACCCCTCCACTTT. It is translated as CASSPTGSNSPLHF. Supplemented by reference TRBV25-1 and TRBJ1-6, the full variable domain reads EADIYQTPRYLVIGTGKKITLECSQTMGHDKMYWYQQDPGMELHLIHYSYGVNSTEKGDLSSESTVSRIRTEHFPLTLESARPSHTSQYLCASSPTGSNSPLHFGNGTRLTVT.

The chain recombines TRBV6-6 with TRBJ1-1; possibly TRBD1 for D (6 bases). CDR1 and CDR2 from the germline V gene are MNHNY and SVGAGI (reference sequence). Trimming left V 5 bases short and J 7 bases short, with 20 bases between. The CDR3 consists of 15 residues. Here the CDR3 reads CASSIGQGVRGEAFF. The CDR3 region has the DNA TGTGCCAGCAGTATCGGGCAGGGCGTCAGGGGTGAAGCTTTCTTT.

This clone was seen only a few times. The V gene is TRBV3-1 (or the pseudogene TRBV3-2), the J gene TRBJ2-1; D is ambiguous. There are 13 residues in the CDR3. Trimming pared 2 bases from V and 5 bases from J, leaving 7 bases between. Germline V gene sequence: CDR1 LGHDT, CDR2 YNNKEL (reference sequence). The CDR3 region has the DNA TGTGCCAGCAGCCAAACCAGCGACAATGAGCAGTTCTTC. It specifies CASSQTSDNEQFF.

CDR3 nucleotides: TGTGCCAGCTCAAAACAGGGGTCCGCAAGGACGGCCACCGGGGAGCTGTTTTTT. Its translation: CASSKQGSARTATGELFF. The J gene is TRBJ2-2, the V gene TRBV18, with 7 bases matching TRBD1. The length of the CDR3 is 18 residues. The trim removed 5 bases at V and 4 bases at J, leaving 16 bases unmatched. Germline V lookup: CDR1 KGHSH, CDR2 LQKENI.

The chain combines TRBV5-1 with TRBJ2-7; the match to TRBD2 covers 8 bases. J gave up 6 bases and V 2 bases, and 7 bases lay outside the gene matches. This CDR3 comprises 14 residues. The germline V gene has CDR1 SGHRS and CDR2 YFSETQ. CDR3 loop: CASSFFSGNGEQYF. CDR3 sequence (DNA): TGCGCCAGCAGCTTCTTTAGCGGGAATGGCGAGCAGTACTTC.

The chain employs TRBV19 and TRBJ2-1; 10 bases match TRBD1. The CDR3 has 15 amino acids. The V and J ends lost 7 bases and 8 bases, in that order; junction bases with no gene match: 11. The germline V gene has CDR1 LNHDA and CDR2 SQIVND (reference sequence). CDR3 in DNA: TGTGCCAGTACCAGAGCCGGGACAGGGGACTATGAGCAGTTCTTC. Translated: CASTRAGTGDYEQFF.

The chain uses TRBV5-6 and TRBJ2-5; TRBD2 matches at 10 bases. CDR1 is SGHDT and CDR2 is YYEEEE in the germline V gene. After removal of 0 bases from V and 4 bases from J, the junction contained 9 bases not matched to a gene. The CDR3 spans 17 residues. In DNA, the CDR3 is TGTGCCAGCAGCTTGGGGAGGGGGGCTAGCGGGAGAGAGACCCAGTACTTC. As protein: CASSLGRGASGRETQYF.

This chain links TRBV7-9 with TRBJ2-7, with D uncertain. Trimming left V 0 bases short and J 5 bases short, with 2 bases between. CDR1 SEHNR and CDR2 FQNEAQ come from the germline V gene (reference sequence). The CDR3 loop spans 11 amino acids. Written as DNA, the CDR3 is TGTGCCAGCAGCTTAGCCAACGAGCAGTACTTC. Translation gives CASSLANEQYF.

The V call is TRBV2, the J call TRBJ1-2, with D possibly being TRBD1 (5 bases). Trimming removed 3 bases from V and 2 bases from J, with 10 bases in between. This CDR3 has 14 residues. Germline loops: CDR1 SNHLY, CDR2 FYNNEI. The CDR3: CASSERGRNYGYTF. Written as DNA, the CDR3 is TGTGCCAGCAGTGAGCGGGGCAGGAACTATGGCTACACCTTC.

The gene calls are TRBV15 and TRBJ2-3; 8 bases are shared with TRBD1. The CDR3 totals 13 residues. V was clipped by 2 bases and J by 5 bases; unmatched bases: 0. The germline V gene has CDR1 LNHNV and CDR2 YYDKDF (reference sequence). The chain's CDR3 is CATSRTGGDTQYF. CDR3 in DNA: TGTGCCACCAGCAGAACAGGGGGAGATACGCAGTATTTT.

The count of this clone is one. The chain carries TRBV6-6 and TRBJ2-7; D possibly corresponds to TRBD1 (5 bases). V was clipped by 0 bases and J by 0 bases, with 9 bases between them. Germline V lookup: CDR1 MNHNY, CDR2 SVGAGI (reference sequence). The CDR3 is 15 amino acids. The CDR3 nucleotides are TGTGCCAGCAGTTACTCTAGGACACCCTCCTACGAGCAGTACTTC. It is translated as CASSYSRTPSYEQYF.

The V call is TRBV18, the J call TRBJ2-5, with D unclear. The length of the CDR3 is 15 residues. The V end was cut by 3 bases, the J end by 2 bases, with 13 bases between. CDR1 is KGHSH, CDR2 LQKENI, per germline. The CDR3 spells CASSPGLHPQETQYF. Written as DNA, the CDR3 is TGTGCCAGCTCACCTGGCCTTCACCCTCAAGAGACCCAGTACTTC.